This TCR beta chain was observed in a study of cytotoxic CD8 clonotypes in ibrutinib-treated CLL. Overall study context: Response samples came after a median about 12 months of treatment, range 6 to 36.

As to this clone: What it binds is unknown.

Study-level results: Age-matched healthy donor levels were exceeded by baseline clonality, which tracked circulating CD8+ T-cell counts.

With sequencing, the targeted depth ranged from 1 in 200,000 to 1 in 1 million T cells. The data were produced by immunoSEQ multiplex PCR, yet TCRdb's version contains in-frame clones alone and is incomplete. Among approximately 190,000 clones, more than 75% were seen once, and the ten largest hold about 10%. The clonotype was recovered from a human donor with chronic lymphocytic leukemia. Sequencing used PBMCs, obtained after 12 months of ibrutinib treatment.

CDR3: CASSPHGAGGPVGYEQYF. The CDR3 DNA is TGTGCCAGCAGCCCCCACGGAGCGGGGGGGCCAGTTGGCTACGAGCAGTACTTC. This rearrangement joins TRBV7-3 to TRBJ2-7; TRBD2 matches 10 bases. V lost 5 bases and J lost 3; bases outside the gene matches: 16. The CDR3 contains 18 residues. CDR1 is SGHTA, CDR2 FQGTGA, per germline.